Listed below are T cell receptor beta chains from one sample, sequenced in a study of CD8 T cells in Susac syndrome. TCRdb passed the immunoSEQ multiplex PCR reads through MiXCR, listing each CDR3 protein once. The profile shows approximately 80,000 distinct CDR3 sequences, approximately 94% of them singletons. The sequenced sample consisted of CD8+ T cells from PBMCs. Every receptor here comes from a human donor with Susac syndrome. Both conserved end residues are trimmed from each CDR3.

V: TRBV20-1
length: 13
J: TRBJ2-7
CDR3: SASIGQGPSYEQY

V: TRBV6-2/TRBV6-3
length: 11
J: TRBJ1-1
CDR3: ATISDVNTEAF

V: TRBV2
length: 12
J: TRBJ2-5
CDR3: ASRGLAGRETQY

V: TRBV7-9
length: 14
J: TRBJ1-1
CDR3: ASSLLIGQPNTEAF

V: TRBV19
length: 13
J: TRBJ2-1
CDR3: ATVSEGQGYNEQF

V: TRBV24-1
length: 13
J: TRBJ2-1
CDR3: ATSDFSGGANEQF

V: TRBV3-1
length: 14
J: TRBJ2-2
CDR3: ASSLRLAGNTGELF

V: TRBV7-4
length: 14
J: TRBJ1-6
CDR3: ASSERGRVWNSPLH

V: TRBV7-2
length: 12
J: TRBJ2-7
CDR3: ASATGTDFYEQY

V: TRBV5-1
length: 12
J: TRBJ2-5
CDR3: ASRTSGLQETQY

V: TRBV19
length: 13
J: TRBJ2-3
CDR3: ASSRRGQSTDTQY

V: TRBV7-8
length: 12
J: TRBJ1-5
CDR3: ASSSDRSGQPQH

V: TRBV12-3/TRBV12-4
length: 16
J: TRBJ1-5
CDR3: ASSPPINTERGPQPQH

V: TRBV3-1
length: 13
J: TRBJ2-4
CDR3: ASSPRPHYKNIQY

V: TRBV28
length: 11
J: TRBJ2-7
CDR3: ASSSSTSYEQY

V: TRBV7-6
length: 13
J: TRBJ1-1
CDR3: ASSKRTAGGTEAF

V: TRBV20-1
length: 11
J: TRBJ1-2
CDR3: SASYPDRPHYT

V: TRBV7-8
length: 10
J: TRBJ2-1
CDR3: ASSLVLNEQF

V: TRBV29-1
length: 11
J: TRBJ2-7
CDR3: SVEGGEINEQY

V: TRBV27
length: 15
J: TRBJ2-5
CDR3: ASSFGVLAGEQETQY

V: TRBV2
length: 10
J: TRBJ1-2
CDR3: ASEGRDYGYT

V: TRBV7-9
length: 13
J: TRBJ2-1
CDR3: ASSHSVAVPNEQF

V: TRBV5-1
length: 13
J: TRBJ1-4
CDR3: ASSRYSATNEKLF

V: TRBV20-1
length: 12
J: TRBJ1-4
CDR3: SARDQGSDEKLF

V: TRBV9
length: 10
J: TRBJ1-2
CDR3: ASSDRARGYT

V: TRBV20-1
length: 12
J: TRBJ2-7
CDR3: SARGDREPYEQY

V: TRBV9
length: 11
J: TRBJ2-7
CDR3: ASSSRLAREQY

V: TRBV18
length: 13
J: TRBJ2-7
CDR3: ASSPRTGSSYEQY

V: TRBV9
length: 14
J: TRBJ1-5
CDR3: ATLLGAKPFHQPQH

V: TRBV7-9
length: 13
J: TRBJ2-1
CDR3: ASSLVSGHYNEQF

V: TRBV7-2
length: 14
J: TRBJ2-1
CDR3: ASSKYSRSSYNEQF

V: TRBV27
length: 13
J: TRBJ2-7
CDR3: ASSFGAGRPYEQY

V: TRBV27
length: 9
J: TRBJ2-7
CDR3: ASSTLDEQY

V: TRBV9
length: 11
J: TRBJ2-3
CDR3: ASSVVRTDTQY

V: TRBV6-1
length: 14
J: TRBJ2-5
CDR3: ASSQPRGFELVTQY

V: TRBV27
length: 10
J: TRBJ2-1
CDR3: ASSTSYNEQF

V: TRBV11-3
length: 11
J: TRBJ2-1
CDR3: ASSLGQGNEQF

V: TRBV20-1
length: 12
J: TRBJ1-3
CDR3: SARDRSSGNTIY

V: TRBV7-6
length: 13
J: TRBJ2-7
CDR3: ASSLGPGLDYEQY

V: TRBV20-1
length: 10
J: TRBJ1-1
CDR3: SARRGNTEAF

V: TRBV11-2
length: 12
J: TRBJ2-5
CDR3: ASSAGTGQETQY

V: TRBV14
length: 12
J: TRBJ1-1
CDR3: ASSQQGGNTEAF

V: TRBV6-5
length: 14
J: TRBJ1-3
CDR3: ASSYRSGESGNTIY

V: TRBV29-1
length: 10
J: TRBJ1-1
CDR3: SVTGLNTEAF

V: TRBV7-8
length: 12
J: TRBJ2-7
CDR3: ASSPRSRSYEQY

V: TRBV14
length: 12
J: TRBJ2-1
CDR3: ASSQDRSYNEQF

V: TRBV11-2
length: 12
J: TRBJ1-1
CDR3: ASSLAGTNTEAF

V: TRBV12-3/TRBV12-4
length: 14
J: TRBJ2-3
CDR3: ASNLAGAGSTDTQY

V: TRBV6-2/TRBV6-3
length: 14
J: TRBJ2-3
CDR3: ASSPGEVRGSMPQY

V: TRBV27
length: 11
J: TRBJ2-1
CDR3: ASSLSGFNEQF

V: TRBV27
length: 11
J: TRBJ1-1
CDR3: ASSSGGYTEAF

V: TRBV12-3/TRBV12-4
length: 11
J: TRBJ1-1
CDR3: ASSLNRGTEAF

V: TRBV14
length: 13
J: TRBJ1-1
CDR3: ASSQDGTGVTEAF

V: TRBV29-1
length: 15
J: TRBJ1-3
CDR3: SVVVRQPNSSGNTIY

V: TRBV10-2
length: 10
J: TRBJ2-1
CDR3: ASWASYNEQF